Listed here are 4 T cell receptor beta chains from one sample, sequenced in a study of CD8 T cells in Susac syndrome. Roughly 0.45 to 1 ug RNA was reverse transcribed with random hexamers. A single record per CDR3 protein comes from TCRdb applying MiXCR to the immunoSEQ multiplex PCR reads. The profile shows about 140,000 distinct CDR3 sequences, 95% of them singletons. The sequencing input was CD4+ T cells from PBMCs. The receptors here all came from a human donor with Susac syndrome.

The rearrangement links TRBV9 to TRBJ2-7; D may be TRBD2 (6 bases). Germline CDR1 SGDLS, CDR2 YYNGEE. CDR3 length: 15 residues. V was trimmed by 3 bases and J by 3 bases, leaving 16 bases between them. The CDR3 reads CASSADPGLRYEQYF. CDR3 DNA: TGTGCCAGCAGCGCGGATCCGGGACTCCGCTACGAGCAGTACTTC.

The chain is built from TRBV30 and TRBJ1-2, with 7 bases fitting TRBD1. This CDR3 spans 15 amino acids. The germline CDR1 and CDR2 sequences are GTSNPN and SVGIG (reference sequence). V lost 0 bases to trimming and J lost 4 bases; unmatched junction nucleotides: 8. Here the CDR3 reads CAWSVGDRRLYGYTF. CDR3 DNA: TGTGCCTGGAGTGTAGGGGACAGAAGACTCTATGGCTACACCTTC.

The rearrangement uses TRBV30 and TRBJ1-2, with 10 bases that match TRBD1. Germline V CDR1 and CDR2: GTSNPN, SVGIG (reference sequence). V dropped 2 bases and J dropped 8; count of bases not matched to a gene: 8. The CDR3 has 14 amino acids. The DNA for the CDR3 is TGTGCCTGGAGTAGACAGGGGGCATCGGTAGGCTACACCTTC. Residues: CAWSRQGASVGYTF.

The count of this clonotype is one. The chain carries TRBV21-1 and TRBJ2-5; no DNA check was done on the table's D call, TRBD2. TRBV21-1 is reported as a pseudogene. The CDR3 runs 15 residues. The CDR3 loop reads CASSKGAGVRETQYF. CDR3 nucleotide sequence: TGTGCCAGCAGCAAAGGGGCGGGAGTCCGAGAGACCCAGTACTTC.